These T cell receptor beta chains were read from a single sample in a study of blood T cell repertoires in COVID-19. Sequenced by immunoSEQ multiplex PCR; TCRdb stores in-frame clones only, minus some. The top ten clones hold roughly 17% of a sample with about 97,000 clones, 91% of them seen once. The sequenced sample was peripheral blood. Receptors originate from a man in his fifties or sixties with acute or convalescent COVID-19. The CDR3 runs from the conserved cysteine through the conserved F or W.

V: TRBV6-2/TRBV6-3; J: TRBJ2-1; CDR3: CASSYRDSSFLSSYNEQFF
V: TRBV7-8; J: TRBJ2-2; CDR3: CASSPFAGGDGELFF
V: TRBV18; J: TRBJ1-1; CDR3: CASSPTPGTDGPVF
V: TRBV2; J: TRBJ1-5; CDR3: CASSAGTYSNQPQHF
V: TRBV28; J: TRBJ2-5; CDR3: CASSLLRGAQETQYF
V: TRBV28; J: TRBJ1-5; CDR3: CASKGRTDNQPQHF
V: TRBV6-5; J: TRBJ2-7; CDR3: CASSRGGSSYEQYF
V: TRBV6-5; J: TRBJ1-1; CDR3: CASSTTQENTEAFF
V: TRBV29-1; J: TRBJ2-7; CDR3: CSVGGGTDEQYF
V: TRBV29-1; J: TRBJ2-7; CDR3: CSVRPGGEQYF
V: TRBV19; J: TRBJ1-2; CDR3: CASSLGQVEGYTF
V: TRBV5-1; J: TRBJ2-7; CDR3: CASSWGQGPNEQYF
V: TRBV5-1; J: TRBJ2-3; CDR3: CASSLAGTNTQYF
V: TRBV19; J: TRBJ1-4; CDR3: CASSIYGRNEKLFF
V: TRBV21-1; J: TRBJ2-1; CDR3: CASSKNFLFRGEQFF
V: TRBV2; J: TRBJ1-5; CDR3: CASGRTGEGQPQHF
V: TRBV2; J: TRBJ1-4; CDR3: CASSEDGGPTNEKLFF
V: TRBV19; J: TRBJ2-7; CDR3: CASSISTGTYEQYF
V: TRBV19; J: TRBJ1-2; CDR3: CASSIAVNYGYTF
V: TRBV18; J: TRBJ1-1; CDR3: CASSPPSGFTEAFF
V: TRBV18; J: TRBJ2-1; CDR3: CASSLTGTGGLDEQFF
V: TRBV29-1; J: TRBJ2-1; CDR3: CSVQGDMSSHEQFF
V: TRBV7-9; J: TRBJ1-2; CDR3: CASSSTGVSGYTF
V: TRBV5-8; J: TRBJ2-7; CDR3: CASSFGQFAYEQYF
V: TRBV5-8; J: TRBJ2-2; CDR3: CASSRFQGAYGGELFF
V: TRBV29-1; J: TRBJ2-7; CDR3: CSVEEVKGRGSEQYF
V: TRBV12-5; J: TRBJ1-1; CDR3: CASGLVLGEESNTEAFF
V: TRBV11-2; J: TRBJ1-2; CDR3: CASSLDGSKARGYTF
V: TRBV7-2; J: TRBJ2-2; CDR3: CASRRGSGTGELFF
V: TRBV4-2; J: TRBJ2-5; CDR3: CASSHYEGEGIETQYF
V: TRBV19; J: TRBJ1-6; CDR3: CASSITGSSYNSPLHF
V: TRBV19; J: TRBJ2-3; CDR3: CASSAPGTDTQYF
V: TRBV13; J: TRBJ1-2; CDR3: CASRSRQGNYGYTF
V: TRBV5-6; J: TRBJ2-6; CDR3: CASSTQGGANVLTF
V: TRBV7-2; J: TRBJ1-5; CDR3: CASSPGGGRYQPQHF
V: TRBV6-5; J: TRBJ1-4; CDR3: CASSQDSYSGEKLFF
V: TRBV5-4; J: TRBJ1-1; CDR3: CASSFVGQPGAEAFF
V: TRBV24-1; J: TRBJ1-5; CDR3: CATGGNTGNQPQHF
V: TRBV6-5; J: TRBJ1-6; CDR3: CASRTGYNSPLHF
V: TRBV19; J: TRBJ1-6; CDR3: CASSEGQGSSPLHF
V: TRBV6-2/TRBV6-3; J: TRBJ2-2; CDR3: CASSPNRVDTGELFF
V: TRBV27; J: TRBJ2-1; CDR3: CASSPPSGYWDEQFF
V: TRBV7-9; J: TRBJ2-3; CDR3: CASSLAFRRDPQYF
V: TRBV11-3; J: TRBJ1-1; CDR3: CASSSRGVTEAFF
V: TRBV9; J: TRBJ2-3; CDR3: CATCTASVCTNTQYF
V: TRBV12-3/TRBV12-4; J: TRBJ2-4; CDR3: CASNIQGANIQYF
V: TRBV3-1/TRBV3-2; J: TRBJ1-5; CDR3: CASSLAGGGGNQPQHF
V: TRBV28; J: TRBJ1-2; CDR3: CASSPSWGGVGGYTF
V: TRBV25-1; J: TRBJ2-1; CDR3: CASRMTRDNEQFF
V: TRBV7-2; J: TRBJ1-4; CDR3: CASGEGGAREKLFF
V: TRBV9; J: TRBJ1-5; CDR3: CASSAPGTGHGNQPQHF